This TCR beta chain derives from a study of T cells in localized non-small cell lung cancer. Produced via immunoSEQ multiplex PCR; TCRdb's table is partial and in-frame only. The sample lists 25,000 or so clones, roughly nine tenths occurring once. The CDR3 consists of 15 residues. V lost 1 base, J lost 3 bases, and 13 bases lay in between. Germline lookup yields CDR1 MNHNS and CDR2 SASEGT. The sample consisted of peripheral blood, taken before any cancer treatment. The TCR sequence derives from a woman aged 35-75 years with stage I lung adenocarcinoma. The chain carries TRBV6-1 and TRBJ2-7; D is perhaps TRBD1 (5 bases). The CDR3 loop reads CASSEEASRGYEQYF. The CDR3, as DNA: TGTGCCAGCAGTGAAGAGGCCTCAAGGGGCTACGAGCAGTACTTC.